The 10 T cell receptor beta chains reported below all come from one sample, sequenced in a study of T cells in localized non-small cell lung cancer. TCRdb's copy holds only in-frame clones and misses some; the assay was immunoSEQ multiplex PCR. Here the sample spans approximately 54,000 clones, around 86% being singletons. The source material was peripheral blood, sampled before any cancer treatment. The receptors were gathered from a woman aged 40-70 years with stage I lung adenocarcinoma.

The gene calls are TRBV27 and TRBJ1-2, with 7 bases matching TRBD1. CDR3 length: 15 residues. J was trimmed by 4 bases and V by 6 bases; bases with no gene match: 11. CDR1 is MNHEY and CDR2 is SMNVEV in the germline V gene (reference sequence). CDR3 sequence reads: CASSRRQGQVYGYTF. The CDR3 DNA is TGTGCCAGCAGCCGACGACAGGGTCAGGTCTATGGCTACACCTTC.

This clone appeared a single time. V gene TRBV5-1 combines with J gene TRBJ2-5, with no clear D. Germline V gene sequence: CDR1 SGHRS, CDR2 YFSETQ. This CDR3 spans 13 amino acids. The V and J ends lost 0 bases and 2 bases respectively, with 5 bases between them. For the CDR3, the DNA is TGCGCCAGCAGCTTGGACATACAAGAGACCCAGTACTTC. Its translation: CASSLDIQETQYF.

The chain's CDR3 is CASSKGTGVGYGYTF. The CDR3 nucleotides read TGTGCCAGTAGTAAAGGGACAGGGGTAGGCTATGGCTACACCTTC. The V and J genes are TRBV19 and TRBJ1-2, with 10 bases identical to TRBD1. The length of the CDR3 is 15 residues. The V gene end was trimmed by 4 bases and the J gene end by 4 bases; junction bases not matched to a gene: 6. The germline V gene encodes CDR1 LNHDA and CDR2 SQIVND (reference sequence).

The count of this clone is one. The rearrangement joins TRBV7-8 to TRBJ2-3; 8 nucleotides match TRBD1. The CDR3 covers 15 residues. J lost 1 base, V lost 4 bases, and 4 bases had no gene match. Germline-derived CDR1 and CDR2 are SGHVS and FQNEAQ. CDR3: CASSSRQGRTDTQYF. In DNA, the CDR3 is TGTGCCAGCAGCTCCCGACAGGGGCGCACAGATACGCAGTATTTT.

This chain joins TRBV10-1 and TRBJ2-3, with D tentatively TRBD2 (5 bases). The V gene's germline CDR1 is WNHNN and CDR2 SYGVQD (reference sequence). V dropped 2 bases and J dropped 3 bases, with 12 bases sitting between them. This CDR3 region has 15 residues. CDR3 amino acids: CASSETGVRTDTQYF. The CDR3 DNA follows: TGCGCCAGCAGTGAGACCGGGGTGAGAACAGATACGCAGTATTTT.

J is TRBJ1-3 and V is TRBV30; D is unclear. The CDR3 loop spans 13 amino acids. CDR1 and CDR2 (germline): GTSNPN, SVGIG (reference sequence). V was trimmed by 5 bases and J by 0 bases, leaving 8 bases between them. In nucleotides, the CDR3 is TGTGCCTGGCGACACGGCTCTGGAAACACCATATATTTT. Translating it yields CAWRHGSGNTIYF.

This clone was seen a single time. The V and J genes are TRBV28 and TRBJ1-1; maybe TRBD1 (6 bases). Germline V gene data show CDR1 as MDHEN and CDR2 as SYDVKM. Deletions cut 2 bases from V and 0 bases from J, with 13 bases between. The CDR3 covers 16 residues. The chain's CDR3 is CASSLDRNLMNTEAFF. CDR3 nucleotide sequence: TGTGCCAGCAGTTTAGACAGGAACCTCATGAACACTGAAGCTTTCTTT.

The chain employs TRBV29-1 and TRBJ1-2, with unresolved D. The germline V and J ends were trimmed by 4 bases and 2 bases, with 8 bases remaining between them. The CDR3 spans 12 residues. CDR1 SQVTM and CDR2 ANQGSEA come from the germline V gene. The CDR3 DNA is TGCAGCGTTGGGAACCGGAACTATGGCTACACCTTC. This translates into CSVGNRNYGYTF.

The V gene is TRBV19, the J gene TRBJ2-3, with D perhaps matching TRBD2 (7 bases). Looked up from germline, CDR1 is LNHDA and CDR2 is SQIVND (reference sequence). Deletions cut 0 bases from V and 2 bases from J, with 9 bases between. This CDR3 comprises 15 residues. In DNA form, the CDR3 reads TGTGCCAGTAGTATAGAGGGGGGGGCCACAGATACGCAGTATTTT. It specifies CASSIEGGATDTQYF.

The gene calls are TRBV7-2 and TRBJ2-5; 12 nucleotides match TRBD2. V dropped 10 bases and J dropped 4; count of bases not matched to a gene: 7. The germline CDR1 and CDR2 sequences are SGHTA and FQGNSA. CDR3 length: 14 amino acids. The CDR3 DNA follows: TGTGCCACCACTAGCGGGGGGCCGTTAGAGACCCAGTACTTC. It specifies CATTSGGPLETQYF.